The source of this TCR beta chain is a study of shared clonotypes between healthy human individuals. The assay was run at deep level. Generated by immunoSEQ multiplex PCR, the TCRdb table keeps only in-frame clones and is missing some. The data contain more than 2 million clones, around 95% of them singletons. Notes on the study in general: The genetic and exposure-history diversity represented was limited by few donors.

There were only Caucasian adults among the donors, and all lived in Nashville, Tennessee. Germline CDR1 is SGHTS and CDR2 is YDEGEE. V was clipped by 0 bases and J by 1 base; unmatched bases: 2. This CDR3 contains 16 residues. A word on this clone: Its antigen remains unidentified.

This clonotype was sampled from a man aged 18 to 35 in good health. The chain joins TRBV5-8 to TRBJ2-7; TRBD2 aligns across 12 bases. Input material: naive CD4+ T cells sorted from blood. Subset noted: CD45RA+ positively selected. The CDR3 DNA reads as TGTGCCAGCAGCTTGGGGGGACTAGCGGGTTCCTACGAGCAGTACTTC. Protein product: CASSLGGLAGSYEQYF.